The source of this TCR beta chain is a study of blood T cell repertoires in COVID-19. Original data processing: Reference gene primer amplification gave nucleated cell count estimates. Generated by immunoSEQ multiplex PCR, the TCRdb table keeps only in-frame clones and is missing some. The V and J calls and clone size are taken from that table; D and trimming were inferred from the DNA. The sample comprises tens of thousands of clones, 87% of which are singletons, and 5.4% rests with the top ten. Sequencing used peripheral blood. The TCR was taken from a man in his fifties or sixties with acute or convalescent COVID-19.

The CDR3 is CASSQEAAAGTQYF. The CDR3 bases are TGCGCCAGCAGCCAAGAAGCGGCCGCCGGGACGCAGTATTTT. The J gene is TRBJ2-3, the V gene TRBV4-3, with D possibly TRBD2 on 5 matching bases. This CDR3 contains 14 residues. From germline, CDR1 is LGHNA and CDR2 YSLEER. V lost 0 bases to trimming and J lost 9 bases, with 13 bases between them.